This entry describes one T cell receptor beta chain. This sample stems from a study of blood T cell repertoires in COVID-19. The CDR3 consists of 16 residues. Germline values: CDR1 MGHDK, CDR2 SYGVNS. V lost 0 bases and J lost 11; bases outside the gene matches: 14. In the original workflow: Amplified reference gene primers provided the basis for estimating nucleated cell counts. Generated by immunoSEQ multiplex PCR, the TCRdb table keeps only in-frame clones and is missing some. V, J and clone size are those of that table, while D and trimming were read from the DNA. The table records 250,000 to 350,000 clones, around 90% of them present only once.

The sample comprised PBMCs or T cells enriched from blood (not recorded which). This TCR was recovered from a woman aged 18 to 35 with acute COVID-19. The chain links TRBV25-1 to TRBJ1-1; 8 bases are a match to TRBD1. The DNA of the CDR3 is TGTGCCAGCAGTGAATACGGGTGGGCAGGGGGCATAAGGGCTTTCTTT. Encoded protein: CASSEYGWAGGIRAFF.